This T cell receptor beta chain appears in the sequencing data of a study of blood T cells in healthy people across ages. Study-wide points: Roughly linear declines in TCR beta diversity per million T cells occurred with age.

A second PCR, run for about 7 to 12 cycles, used a sample-barcoded 5' primer plus a J-beta primer mix. MiXCR, run by TCRdb on the 5' RACE reads, gives a single entry per CDR3 protein. The table records roughly 700,000 distinct CDR3 sequences, 45% to 50% of them present only once. Regarding this clonotype: Its antigen is as yet unknown.

This CDR3 has 14 amino acids. CDR1 GTSNPN and CDR2 SVGIG come from the germline V gene (reference sequence). V lost 2 bases to trimming and J lost 5 bases; unmatched junction nucleotides: 6. Sequencing used blood. V is TRBV30 and J is TRBJ2-7; TRBD1 agrees at 10 bases. This receptor was taken from a woman aged 60-75 years in good health. Written as DNA, the CDR3 is TGTGCCTGGAGTACGGGACAGGGGATCAACGAGCAGTACTTC. Protein: CAWSTGQGINEQYF.